Listed below are T cell receptor beta chains from one sample, sequenced in a study of T cells after yellow fever vaccination. TCRdb reprocessed the 5' RACE reads via MiXCR and lists one record per CDR3 protein. This sample has roughly 340,000 distinct CDR3 sequences, with almost 4% found just once. The sequencing used PBMCs, collected 5 days after the yellow fever booster vaccination. Source of these receptors: a man aged 18 to 30 who received the YFV17D yellow fever vaccine. The CDR3 runs from the conserved cysteine through the conserved F or W. A D gene is named only where the DNA matches it firmly. The size of a clone is reported for some rows only, either as once, few or many, or as a class for expanded clones.

clone size	V gene	CDR3 length	D gene	J gene	CDR3 protein	CDR3 DNA
many	TRBV18	13	-	TRBJ2-5	CASSPGLVETQYF	TGTGCCAGCTCACCGGGACTCGTGGAGACCCAGTACTTC
-	TRBV4-1	14	-	TRBJ2-2	CASSIDSYTGELFF	TGCGCCAGCAGTATCGATTCCTACACCGGGGAGCTGTTTTTT
few	TRBV3-1	16	-	TRBJ1-3	CASSQQPGHSGNTIYF	TGTGCCAGCAGCCAACAACCAGGACACTCTGGAAACACCATATATTTT
-	TRBV20-1	15	TRBD1	TRBJ1-2	CSARVLTGESGGYTF	TGCAGTGCTAGAGTCCTGACAGGGGAGTCGGGTGGCTACACCTTC
few	TRBV4-2	12	-	TRBJ1-4	CASSQDGGRLFF	TGTGCCAGCAGCCAAGATGGGGGTAGGCTGTTTTTT
-	TRBV4-1	15	TRBD1	TRBJ1-6	CASSPRGQGVSPLHF	TGCGCCAGCAGCCCCAGGGGACAGGGTGTTTCACCCCTCCACTTT
many	TRBV6-5	16	TRBD2	TRBJ2-1	CASSYAASGLGNEQFF	TGTGCCAGCAGTTACGCAGCTAGCGGGCTGGGGAATGAGCAGTTCTTC
many	TRBV5-1	16	-	TRBJ1-5	CASSLGIGGYNQPQHF	TGCGCCAGCAGCTTGGGTATCGGGGGGTACAATCAGCCCCAGCATTTT
many	TRBV20-1	14	TRBD2	TRBJ2-3	CSAKPGGGTDTQYF	TGCAGTGCGAAGCCGGGAGGGGGCACAGATACGCAGTATTTT
few	TRBV4-1	14	-	TRBJ2-5	CASSLSRRSETQYF	TGCGCCAGCAGCCTCAGCCGAAGGTCGGAGACCCAGTACTTC
few	TRBV9	15	TRBD1	TRBJ1-2	CASSGAGQVWDGYTF	TGTGCCAGCAGCGGTGCGGGACAGGTTTGGGATGGCTACACCTTC
-	TRBV7-2	17	TRBD1	TRBJ2-6	CASSLRGGAFGANVLTF	TGTGCCAGCAGCTTGCGAGGGGGCGCATTTGGGGCCAACGTCCTGACTTTC
-	TRBV27	13	-	TRBJ2-7	CASSPLYSYEQYF	TGTGCCAGCAGTCCCCTCTACTCCTACGAGCAGTACTTC
once	TRBV5-4	14	-	TRBJ2-1	CASRSGSSYNEQFF	TGTGCCAGCAGATCAGGGAGCTCCTACAATGAGCAGTTCTTC
few	TRBV6-1	20	TRBD2	TRBJ2-6	CASSDPQASGGPSGANVLTF	TGTGCCAGCAGTGACCCCCAGGCTAGCGGGGGCCCCTCTGGGGCCAACGTCCTGACTTTC
many	TRBV6-2/TRBV6-3	17	TRBD1	TRBJ2-4	CDTPKDRGDSAKNIQYF	TGTGACACCCCAAAGGACAGGGGGGATTCGGCCAAAAACATTCAGTACTTC
-	TRBV21-1	19	-	TRBJ1-1	CASSKWPFKGKVFNTEAFF	TGTGCCAGCAGCAAATGGCCTTTCAAGGGGAAGGTATTTAACACTGAAGCTTTCTTT
-	TRBV18	15	-	TRBJ1-2	CASSLYGLANYGYTF	TGTGCCAGCTCACTGTACGGGTTGGCTAACTATGGCTACACCTTC
few	TRBV11-2	15	TRBD2	TRBJ2-5	CASSLEFSGQETQYF	TGTGCCAGCAGCTTAGAATTTAGCGGGCAAGAGACCCAGTACTTC
-	TRBV5-6	14	TRBD1	TRBJ1-6	CASSFDRDHSPLHF	TGTGCCAGCAGCTTTGACAGGGACCATTCACCCCTCCACTTT
few	TRBV12-3/TRBV12-4	14	-	TRBJ2-3	CASSLMVSTDTQYF	TGTGCCAGCAGTTTAATGGTGAGCACAGATACGCAGTATTTT
-	TRBV15	15	-	TRBJ2-1	CATTQRGTSYNEQFF	TGTGCCACCACCCAGCGCGGGACTTCCTACAATGAGCAGTTCTTC
many	TRBV7-2	11	-	TRBJ2-5	CASSLKGTQYF	TGTGCCAGCAGCTTGAAGGGGACCCAGTACTTC
many	TRBV4-3	17	-	TRBJ2-3	CASSQGSAGAYTDTQYF	TGCGCCAGCAGCCAAGGTTCTGCGGGGGCTTACACAGATACGCAGTATTTT